This T cell receptor (beta chain) is from a study of technical replicates of blood from a handful of donors. Measured with immunoSEQ multiplex PCR; TCRdb has only the in-frame clones, and not every one. The table lists about 82,000 clones, just over 95% of them singletons. V lost 1 base and J lost 6; bases outside the gene matches: 6. The CDR3 runs to 15 residues. Per the germline V gene, CDR1 is SGHDN and CDR2 is FVKESK. The rearrangement uses TRBV14 and TRBJ2-1, with 7 bases that match TRBD2. The TCR comes from a human donor in good health. Sequenced: T cells isolated from PBMCs. The CDR3 nucleotides read TGTGCCAGCAGCCAAGTAGTAGCGGGTGGCAATGAGCAGTTCTTC. Protein product: CASSQVVAGGNEQFF.